These 32 T cell receptor beta chains originate from one sample sequenced in a study of OX40 agonist ivuxolimab in advanced cancers. Using immunoSEQ multiplex PCR, the repertoire was profiled, and TCRdb retains in-frame clones only, with some absent. The sample comprises about 62,000 clones, approximately 85% of which are singletons, and roughly a tenth rests with the top ten. Source: CD4+ or CD8+ T cells sorted from blood, taken in a trial of the OX40 agonist ivuxolimab. Source of these receptors: an adult with an advanced solid tumor such as melanoma, head and neck, liver or kidney cancer.

This clone has only one observation. This chain joins TRBV2 and TRBJ2-7, with 8 bases identical to TRBD1. This CDR3 has 15 amino acids. V shed 4 bases, J shed 8 bases, and the junction held 13 bases outside the gene matches. Per the germline V gene, CDR1 is SNHLY and CDR2 is FYNNEI. DNA of the CDR3: TGTGCCAGCAGTGCCAAGCGGACAGGGCCAGTGAAGCAGTACTTC. Protein product: CASSAKRTGPVKQYF.

The chain recombines TRBV7-3 with TRBJ2-7; TRBD1 or TRBD2 may be the D gene (5 bases each). This CDR3 has 12 amino acids. Germline assignment: CDR1 SGHTA and CDR2 FQGTGA. V was pared by 5 bases and J by 4 bases, with 9 bases between. The CDR3 DNA reads TGTGCCAGCAGCCCTGGGGGTTACGAGCAGTACTTC. Its protein is CASSPGGYEQYF.

The genes are TRBV28 and TRBJ2-7; D is possibly TRBD2 (5 bases). The length of the CDR3 is 12 residues. The germline gives CDR1 MDHEN, CDR2 SYDVKM. V was clipped by 1 base and J by 6 bases, with 7 bases between them. The CDR3: CASSLLGSEQYF. DNA of the CDR3: TGTGCCAGCAGTTTATTGGGGAGCGAGCAGTACTTC.

The chain recombines TRBV7-3 with TRBJ2-3, with 8 bases matching TRBD2. The length of the CDR3 is 17 residues. Germline loops: CDR1 SGHTA, CDR2 FQGTGA. The J segment lost 6 bases and the V segment lost 9 bases, leaving 20 bases of the junction unmatched. The CDR3 sequence: CASIFKTSAIVVDTQYF. The CDR3 DNA sequence: TGTGCCAGTATCTTTAAGACTAGCGCGATTGTCGTGGATACGCAGTATTTT.

CDR3 sequence: CSQTRTRATDTQYF. CDR3 in DNA: TGCAGCCAAACCAGGACTAGAGCCACAGATACGCAGTATTTT. V usage is TRBV29-1 and J usage is TRBJ2-3; 7 bases agree with TRBD2. Per the germline V gene, CDR1 is SQVTM and CDR2 is ANQGSEA. The V and J ends lost 8 bases and 2 bases, in that order; junction bases with no gene match: 10. The length of the CDR3 is 14 residues.

This rearrangement joins TRBV6-5 to TRBJ1-2; D unclear. The CDR3 is 15 amino acids. CDR1 MNHEY and CDR2 SVGAGI come from the germline V gene. With 4 bases removed from V and 3 bases from J, the gap between germline ends came to 15 bases. CDR3 DNA sequence: TGTGCCAGCAGTTCGCCCCTGGTACCTTACTATGGCTACACCTTC. Protein: CASSSPLVPYYGYTF.

In the case of this clone: This same CDR3 is encoded by further DNA sequences in the sample. This chain links TRBV30 with TRBJ1-2, with TRBD1 identical over 7 bases. This CDR3 has 11 amino acids. Germline V gene data show CDR1 as GTSNPN and CDR2 as SVGIG (reference sequence). The ends lost 3 bases at V and 7 bases at J; junction bases unmatched: 2. The CDR3 nucleotides are TGTGCCTGGAGCGCAGGGGGTGGCTACACCTTC. Translating gives CAWSAGGGYTF.

There are many counts of this clone. The chain employs TRBV7-9 and TRBJ2-1, with TRBD2 matching over 11 bases. The CDR3 extends over 16 amino acids. The germline V gene has CDR1 SEHNR and CDR2 FQNEAQ (reference sequence). With 2 bases clipped from V and 7 bases from J, the junction kept 7 bases outside the gene matches. CDR3 loop: CASSLMTSGIDNEQFF. In DNA, the CDR3 is TGTGCCAGCAGCTTAATGACTAGCGGGATCGATAATGAGCAGTTCTTC.

V and J are TRBV4-3 and TRBJ2-1; TRBD2 agrees at 8 bases. V dropped 0 bases and J dropped 9; count of bases not matched to a gene: 7. Germline loops: CDR1 LGHNA, CDR2 YSLEER. There are 15 residues in the CDR3. The CDR3 here is CASSQEIGGRSEQFF. For the CDR3, the DNA is TGCGCCAGCAGCCAAGAAATCGGCGGGAGGAGTGAGCAGTTCTTC.

The rearrangement uses TRBV4-3 and TRBJ2-3, with D perhaps matching TRBD2 (6 bases). From germline, CDR1 is LGHNA and CDR2 YSLEER. V lost 0 bases, J lost 2 bases, and 18 bases lay in between. The CDR3 consists of 18 residues. CDR3 sequence: CASSQDRIGAGYTDTQYF. The CDR3 coding sequence is TGCGCCAGCAGCCAAGACAGAATCGGTGCGGGGTACACAGATACGCAGTATTTT.

The chain uses TRBV7-9 and TRBJ2-3; 10 positions match TRBD2. Germline lookup yields CDR1 SEHNR and CDR2 FQNEAQ (reference sequence). Trimming removed 5 bases from V and 2 bases from J; junction bases left unmatched: 7. The CDR3 totals 16 residues. The CDR3 nucleotides read TGTGCCAGCAGCACAAAGCTAGCGGGGGACACAGATACGCAGTATTTT. Its protein is CASSTKLAGDTDTQYF.

The chain combines TRBV6-1 with TRBJ1-1; D is unclear. V shed 6 bases and J shed 0 bases, with 11 bases lying between them. There are 14 residues in the CDR3. Germline assignment: CDR1 MNHNS and CDR2 SASEGT. The CDR3 spells CASRVIGMNTEAFF. CDR3 coding DNA: TGTGCCAGCAGGGTGATTGGTATGAACACTGAAGCTTTCTTT.

The chain carries TRBV5-1 and TRBJ2-5; 12 nucleotides match TRBD1. The CDR3 totals 13 residues. The J segment lost 5 bases and the V segment lost 7 bases, leaving 3 bases of the junction unmatched. Germline V CDR1 and CDR2: SGHRS, YFSETQ. CDR3 amino acids: CASGTGGMETQYF. For the CDR3, the DNA is TGCGCCAGCGGGACAGGGGGCATGGAGACCCAGTACTTC.

The V call is TRBV28, the J call TRBJ1-5; D may be TRBD1 (5 bases). The V gene's germline CDR1 is MDHEN and CDR2 SYDVKM. This CDR3 is built from 14 residues. CDR3 DNA: TGTGCTATACAAAGGCAGGGCGGCAATCAGCCCCAGCATTTT. It codes for CAIQRQGGNQPQHF.

The V and J genes are TRBV4-3 and TRBJ1-2, with 10 positions matching TRBD1. The V gene's germline CDR1 is LGHNA and CDR2 YSLEER. This CDR3 spans 15 amino acids. V was pared by 5 bases and J by 3 bases, with 6 bases of the junction left unmatched. The CDR3 bases are TGCGCCAGCAGCAAAGGGACAGGGGAATACTATGGCTACACCTTC. Its translation: CASSKGTGEYYGYTF.

The chain uses TRBV7-3 and TRBJ2-2; maybe TRBD1 (5 bases). V gave up 2 bases and J gave up 1 base, with 5 bases separating them. Germline assignment: CDR1 SGHTA and CDR2 FQGTGA. The CDR3 runs 14 residues. The CDR3 nucleotides are TGTGCCAGCAGCTTACAGGGGAACACCGGGGAGCTGTTTTTT. Protein: CASSLQGNTGELFF.

This clone was detected ten times or more. The chain combines TRBV2 with TRBJ1-2, with TRBD1 matching over 10 bases. The CDR3 sequence is 14 residues long. Germline values: CDR1 SNHLY, CDR2 FYNNEI. Trimming at V came to 7 bases and at J to 4 bases, leaving 6 bases not matched to a gene. CDR3 DNA: TGTGCCAGCACCGACAGGGGGCGCTTCTATGGCTACACCTTC. Translation gives CASTDRGRFYGYTF.

The J gene is TRBJ1-5, the V gene TRBV6-1; the D gene is possibly TRBD1 (6 bases). The V gene's germline CDR1 is MNHNS and CDR2 SASEGT. The ends were cut back, 3 bases at V and 11 bases at J, with 29 bases in the middle. This CDR3 region has 18 residues. CDR3 nucleotide sequence: TGTGCCAGCAGTGATAGCGCGGTGGCAGGGGCTGGGGGTAGGGCCCAGCATTTT. Its translation: CASSDSAVAGAGGRAQHF.

The J gene is TRBJ2-1, the V gene TRBV30; 8 nucleotides line up with TRBD2. The germline CDR1 and CDR2 sequences are GTSNPN and SVGIG (reference sequence). The CDR3 length is 13 residues. V was pared by 0 bases and J by 6 bases, with 1 base of the junction left unmatched. CDR3 bases: TGTGCCTGGAGTGTGGGACTAGTCAATGAGCAGTTCTTC. Its protein is CAWSVGLVNEQFF. The whole variable domain, filled in from reference TRBV30 and TRBJ2-1, reads SQTIHQWPATLVQPVGSPLSLECTVEGTSNPNLYWYRQAAGRGLQLLFYSVGIGQISSEVPQNLSASRPQDRQFILSSKKLLLSDSGFYLCAWSVGLVNEQFFGPGTRLTVL.

On this clone: A much larger clone differs by one base, so this may be a read error. Other nucleotide sequences in the sample specify the same CDR3. The V call is TRBV28, the J call TRBJ1-3; D gene ambiguous. Germline CDR1 MDHEN, CDR2 SYDVKM. The CDR3 totals 15 residues. The V and J ends lost 2 bases and 0 bases respectively, with 8 bases between them. CDR3 sequence (DNA): TGTGCCAGCAGTTTAGGCCAGAGCTCTGGAAACACCATATATTTT. Translated, it gives CASSLGQSSGNTIYF.

This clone showed up just once. The rearrangement joins TRBV7-2 to TRBJ2-5; D unresolved. This CDR3 is built from 11 residues. Deletions cut 3 bases from V and 4 bases from J, with 3 bases between. Germline CDR1 reads SGHTA; CDR2 reads FQGNSA. The DNA for the CDR3 is TGTGCCAGCAGCTTTACAGAGACCCAGTACTTC. Protein sequence: CASSFTETQYF. The variable domain in full, with the rest retrieved from reference TRBV7-2 and TRBJ2-5, is GAGVSQSPSNKVTEKGKDVELRCDPISGHTALYWYRQSLGQGLEFLIYFQGNSAPDKSGLPSDRFSAERTGGSVSTLTIQRTQQEDSAVYLCASSFTETQYFGPGTRLLVL.

For this clone: The junction departs from the called germline gene at one end, perhaps through a read error. The rearrangement joins TRBV19 to TRBJ2-5, with a tentative D call TRBD1 (7 bases). The DNA end lines up better with TRBJ2-7; the J call may be wrong. The CDR3 length is 15 residues. CDR1 is LNHDA and CDR2 is SQIVND in the germline V gene (reference sequence). CDR3 sequence reads: CASSIGGTVSYEQYF. In DNA form, the CDR3 reads TGTGCCAGTAGCATAGGGGGGACAGTCTCCTACGAGCAGTACTTC.

This clone was seen more than once but under ten times. The chain joins TRBV30 to TRBJ1-2; weak D call: TRBD1 (5 bases). The V and J ends lost 5 bases and 9 bases respectively, with 19 bases between them. CDR1 and CDR2 (germline): GTSNPN, SVGIG (reference sequence). The CDR3 runs to 13 residues. CDR3: CAWEASREVRYTF. The CDR3 DNA reads as TGTGCCTGGGAAGCGTCCAGGGAGGTTCGCTACACCTTC.

The V and J genes are TRBV4-3 and TRBJ2-7; D is possibly TRBD1 (5 bases). Germline loops: CDR1 LGHNA, CDR2 YSLEER. The CDR3 runs 15 residues. The V gene lost 3 bases and the J gene lost 1 base, with 13 bases spanning the gap. In nucleotides, the CDR3 is TGCGCCAGCAGCCAGATAGGGGCTGTATCCTACGAGCAGTACTTC. It specifies CASSQIGAVSYEQYF.

This clone was seen more than once but under ten times. The chain is built from TRBV4-3 and TRBJ1-2; D not resolved. The germline gives CDR1 LGHNA, CDR2 YSLEER. The CDR3 totals 18 residues. Trimming shortened V by 0 bases and J by 0 bases, and 17 bases separated the two germline ends. The DNA for the CDR3 is TGCGCCAGCAGCCAAGACCCCCCTCAGCCGAACGCTAACTATGGCTACACCTTC. Its protein product is CASSQDPPQPNANYGYTF.

The chain employs TRBV27 and TRBJ2-2; no definite D call. Trimming cost V 10 bases and J 0 bases, with 12 bases left between them. CDR3 length: 14 amino acids. Germline V gene lookup returns CDR1 MNHEY and CDR2 SMNVEV (reference sequence). The CDR3 spells CATMTRANTGELFF. DNA of the CDR3: TGTGCCACCATGACGAGAGCGAACACCGGGGAGCTGTTTTTT.

The chain recombines TRBV5-5 with TRBJ2-7; 9 bases are a match to TRBD1. J lost 7 bases, V lost 4 bases, and 15 bases had no gene match. The CDR3 extends over 16 amino acids. Germline CDR1 is SGHKS and CDR2 is YYEKEE (reference sequence). CDR3 in DNA: TGTGCCAGCAGCCTCCTTCCATTGGGGACAGGGTGGGAGCAGTACTTC. As protein: CASSLLPLGTGWEQYF.

The rearrangement uses TRBV28 and TRBJ2-7, with D uncertain. The CDR3 has 12 amino acids. Trimming pared 4 bases from V and 4 bases from J, leaving 8 bases between. The germline V gene encodes CDR1 MDHEN and CDR2 SYDVKM. In nucleotides, the CDR3 is TGTGCCAGCAGTTCGACGGATTACGAGCAGTACTTC. As protein: CASSSTDYEQYF. Full variable domain (outside the CDR3, taken from reference TRBV28 and TRBJ2-7): DVKVTQSSRYLVKRTGEKVFLECVQDMDHENMFWYRQDPGLGLRLIYFSYDVKMKEKGDIPEGYSVSREKKERFSLILESASTNQTSMYLCASSSTDYEQYFGPGTRLTVT.

The genes are TRBV14 and TRBJ2-3, with D unclear. In germline, CDR1 is SGHDN, CDR2 FVKESK. Trimming took 0 bases from V and 2 from J, leaving 6 bases between them. CDR3 length: 14 amino acids. The CDR3 sequence: CASSQDRSTDTQYF. CDR3 sequence (DNA): TGTGCCAGCAGCCAAGATCGGTCCACAGATACGCAGTATTTT.

The chain uses TRBV25-1 and TRBJ1-3, with 8 bases aligning to TRBD1. V lost 1 base and J lost 9; bases outside the gene matches: 5. Germline CDR1 reads MGHDK; CDR2 reads SYGVNS. The CDR3 runs 14 residues. CDR3 DNA sequence: TGTGCCAGCAGTGAATGGGCAACAGGGGGCACCATATATTTT. This encodes CASSEWATGGTIYF.

The chain joins TRBV2 to TRBJ2-7; a possible D gene is TRBD2 (5 bases). Germline lookup yields CDR1 SNHLY and CDR2 FYNNEI. Trimming stripped 4 bases from V and 4 bases from J, with 14 bases between. The CDR3 runs to 14 residues. The CDR3 protein is CASSGSSLVYEQYF. The CDR3 region has the DNA TGTGCCAGCAGTGGATCTAGCCTTGTTTACGAGCAGTACTTC.

V gene TRBV7-2 combines with J gene TRBJ2-1; tentative D call: TRBD1 (6 bases). The germline CDR1 and CDR2 sequences are SGHTA and FQGNSA. V gave up 1 base and J gave up 8 bases, with 18 bases separating them. There are 16 residues in the CDR3. The CDR3 sequence is CASSLDWGLGKDEQFF. As DNA, the CDR3 is TGTGCCAGCAGCTTAGACTGGGGGCTAGGGAAGGATGAGCAGTTCTTC.